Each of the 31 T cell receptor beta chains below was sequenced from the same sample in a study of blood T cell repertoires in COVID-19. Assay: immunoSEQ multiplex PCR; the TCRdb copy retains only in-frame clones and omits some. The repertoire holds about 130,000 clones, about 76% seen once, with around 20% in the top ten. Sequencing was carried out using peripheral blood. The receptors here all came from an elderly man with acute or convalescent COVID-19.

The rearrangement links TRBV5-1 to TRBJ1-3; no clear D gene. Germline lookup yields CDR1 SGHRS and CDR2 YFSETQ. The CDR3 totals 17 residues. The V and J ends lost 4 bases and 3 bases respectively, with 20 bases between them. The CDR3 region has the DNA TGCGCCAGCAGCCCCAGAGGTGTTGGTATGAATGGAAACACCATATATTTT. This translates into CASSPRGVGMNGNTIYF.

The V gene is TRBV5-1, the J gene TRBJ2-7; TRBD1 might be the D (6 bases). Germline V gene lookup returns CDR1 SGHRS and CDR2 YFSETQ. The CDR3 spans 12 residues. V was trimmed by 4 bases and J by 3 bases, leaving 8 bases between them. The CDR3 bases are TGCGCCAGCAGCAAGGACAGCTACGAGCAGTACTTC. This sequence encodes CASSKDSYEQYF. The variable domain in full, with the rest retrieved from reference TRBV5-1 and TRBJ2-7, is KAGVTQTPRYLIKTRGQQVTLSCSPISGHRSVSWYQQTPGQGLQFLFEYFSETQRNKGNFPGRFSGRQFSNSRSEMNVSTLELGDSALYLCASSKDSYEQYFGPGTRLTVT.

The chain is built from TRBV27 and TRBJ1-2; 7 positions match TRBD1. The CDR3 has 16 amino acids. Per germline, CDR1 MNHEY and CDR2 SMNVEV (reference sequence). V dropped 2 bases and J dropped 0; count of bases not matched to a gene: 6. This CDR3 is CASSLAGGLANYGYTF. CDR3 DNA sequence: TGTGCCAGCAGTTTAGCAGGGGGTTTGGCTAACTATGGCTACACCTTC.

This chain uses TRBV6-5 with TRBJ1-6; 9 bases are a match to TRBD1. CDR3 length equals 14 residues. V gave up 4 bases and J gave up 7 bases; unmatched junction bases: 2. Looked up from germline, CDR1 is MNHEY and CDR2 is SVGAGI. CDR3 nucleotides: TGTGCCAGCAGTTTAGGACAGGGGAATTCACCCCTCCACTTT. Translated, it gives CASSLGQGNSPLHF.

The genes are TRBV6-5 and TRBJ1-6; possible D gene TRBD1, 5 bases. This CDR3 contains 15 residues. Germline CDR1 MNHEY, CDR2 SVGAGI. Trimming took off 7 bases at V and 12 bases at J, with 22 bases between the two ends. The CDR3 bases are TGTGCCAGCAATCGCAGGGCCGTAGAGTTGGGACCCCTCCACTTT. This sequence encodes CASNRRAVELGPLHF.

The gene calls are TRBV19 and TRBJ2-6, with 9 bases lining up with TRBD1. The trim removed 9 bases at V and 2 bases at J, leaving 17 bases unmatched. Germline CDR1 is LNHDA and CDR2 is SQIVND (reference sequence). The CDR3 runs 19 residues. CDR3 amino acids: CARTFTGTGKTAGANVLTF. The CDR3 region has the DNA TGTGCCAGAACTTTTACCGGGACAGGGAAGACAGCTGGGGCCAACGTCCTGACTTTC.

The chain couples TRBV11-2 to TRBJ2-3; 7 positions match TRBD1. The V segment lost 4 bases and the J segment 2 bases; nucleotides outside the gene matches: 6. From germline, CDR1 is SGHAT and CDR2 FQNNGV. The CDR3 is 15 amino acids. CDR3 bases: TGTGCCAGCAGCTCTACAGGGGTCCCCACAGATACGCAGTATTTT. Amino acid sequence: CASSSTGVPTDTQYF.

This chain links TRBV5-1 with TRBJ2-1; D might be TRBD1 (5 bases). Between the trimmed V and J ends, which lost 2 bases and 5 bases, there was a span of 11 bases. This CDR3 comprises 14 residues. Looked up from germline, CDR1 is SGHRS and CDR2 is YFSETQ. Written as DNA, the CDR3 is TGCGCCAGCAGCTTTCCAGGGTGGGACAATGAGCAGTTCTTC. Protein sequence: CASSFPGWDNEQFF.

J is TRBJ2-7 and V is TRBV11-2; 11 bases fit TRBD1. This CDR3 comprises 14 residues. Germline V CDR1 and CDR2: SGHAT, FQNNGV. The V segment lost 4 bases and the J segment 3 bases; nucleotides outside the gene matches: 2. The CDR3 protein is CASSSGTGGYEQYF. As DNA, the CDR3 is TGTGCCAGCAGCTCCGGGACAGGGGGCTACGAGCAGTACTTC.

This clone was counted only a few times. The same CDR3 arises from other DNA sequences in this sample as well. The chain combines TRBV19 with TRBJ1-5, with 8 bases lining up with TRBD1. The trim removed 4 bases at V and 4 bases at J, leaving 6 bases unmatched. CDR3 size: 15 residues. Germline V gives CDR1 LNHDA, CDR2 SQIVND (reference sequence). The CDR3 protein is CASSTGQGRNQPQHF. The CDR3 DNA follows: TGTGCCAGTAGTACCGGACAGGGACGGAATCAGCCCCAGCATTTT.

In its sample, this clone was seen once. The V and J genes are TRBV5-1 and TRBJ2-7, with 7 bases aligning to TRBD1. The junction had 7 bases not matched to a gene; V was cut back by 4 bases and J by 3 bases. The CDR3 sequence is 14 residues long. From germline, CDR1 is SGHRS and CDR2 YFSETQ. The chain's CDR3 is CASSPDRPNYEQYF. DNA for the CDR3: TGCGCCAGCAGCCCGGACAGGCCTAACTACGAGCAGTACTTC. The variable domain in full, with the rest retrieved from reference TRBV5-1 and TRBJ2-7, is KAGVTQTPRYLIKTRGQQVTLSCSPISGHRSVSWYQQTPGQGLQFLFEYFSETQRNKGNFPGRFSGRQFSNSRSEMNVSTLELGDSALYLCASSPDRPNYEQYFGPGTRLTVT.

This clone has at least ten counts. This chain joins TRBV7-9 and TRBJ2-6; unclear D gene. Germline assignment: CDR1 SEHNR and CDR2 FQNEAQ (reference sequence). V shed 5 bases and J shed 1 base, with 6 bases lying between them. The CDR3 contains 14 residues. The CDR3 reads CASSPLSGANVLTF. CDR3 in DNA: TGTGCCAGCAGCCCCCTTTCTGGGGCCAACGTCCTGACTTTC.

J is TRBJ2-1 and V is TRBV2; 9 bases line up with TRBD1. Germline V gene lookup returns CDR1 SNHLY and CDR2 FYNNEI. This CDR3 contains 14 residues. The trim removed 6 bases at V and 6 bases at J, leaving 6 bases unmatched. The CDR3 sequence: CASSADRGVNEQFF. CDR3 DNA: TGTGCCAGCAGCGCGGACAGGGGAGTCAATGAGCAGTTCTTC.

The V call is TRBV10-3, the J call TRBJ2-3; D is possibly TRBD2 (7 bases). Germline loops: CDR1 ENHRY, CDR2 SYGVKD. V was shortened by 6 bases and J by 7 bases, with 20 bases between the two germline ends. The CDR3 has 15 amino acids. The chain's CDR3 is CAIREGGASRYTQYF. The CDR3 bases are TGTGCCATCAGGGAGGGGGGGGCTAGTCGGTATACGCAGTATTTT.

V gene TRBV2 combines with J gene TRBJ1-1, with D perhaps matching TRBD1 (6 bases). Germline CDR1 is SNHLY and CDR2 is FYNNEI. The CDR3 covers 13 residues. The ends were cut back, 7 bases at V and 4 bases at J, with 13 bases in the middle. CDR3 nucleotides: TGTGCCAGCACGGCAGGGGTGGTCACTGAAGCTTTCTTT. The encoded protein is CASTAGVVTEAFF.

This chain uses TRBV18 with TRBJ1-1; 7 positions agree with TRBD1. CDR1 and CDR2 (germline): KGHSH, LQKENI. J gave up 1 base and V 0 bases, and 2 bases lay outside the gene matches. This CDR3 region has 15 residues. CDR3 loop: CASSPPAGGNTEAFF. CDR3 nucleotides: TGTGCCAGCTCACCACCCGCAGGGGGGAACACTGAAGCTTTCTTT.

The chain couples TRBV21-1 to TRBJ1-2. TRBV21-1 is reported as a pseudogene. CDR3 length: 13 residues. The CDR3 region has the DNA TGTGCCAGCAGCAGGAGGACCGTCGGTGGCTACACCTTC. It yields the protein CASSRRTVGGYTF.

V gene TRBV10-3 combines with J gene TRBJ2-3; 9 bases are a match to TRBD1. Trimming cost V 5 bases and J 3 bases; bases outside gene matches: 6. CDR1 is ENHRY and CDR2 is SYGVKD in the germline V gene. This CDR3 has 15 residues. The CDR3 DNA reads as TGTGCCATCAGTACGACAGGGGGTGGGACAGATACGCAGTATTTT. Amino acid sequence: CAISTTGGGTDTQYF.

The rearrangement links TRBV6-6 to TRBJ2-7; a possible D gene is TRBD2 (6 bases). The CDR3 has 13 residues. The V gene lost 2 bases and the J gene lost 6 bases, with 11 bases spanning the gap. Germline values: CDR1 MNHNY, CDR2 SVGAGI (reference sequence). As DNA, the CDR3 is TGTGCCAGCAGTTACGGTTCAGCGGGCGAGCAGTACTTC. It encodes CASSYGSAGEQYF.

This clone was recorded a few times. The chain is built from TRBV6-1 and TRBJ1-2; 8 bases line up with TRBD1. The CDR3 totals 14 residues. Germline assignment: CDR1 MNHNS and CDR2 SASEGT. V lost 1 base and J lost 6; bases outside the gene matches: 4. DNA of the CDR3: TGTGCCAGCAGTGAAGGGACAGGGAGGGATGGCTACACCTTC. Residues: CASSEGTGRDGYTF.

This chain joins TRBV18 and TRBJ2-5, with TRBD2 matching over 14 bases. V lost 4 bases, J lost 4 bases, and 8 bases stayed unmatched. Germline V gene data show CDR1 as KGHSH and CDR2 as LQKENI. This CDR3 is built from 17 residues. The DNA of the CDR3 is TGTGCCAGCTCACGGGAGATCGGGACTAGCGGGGGAGAGACCCAGTACTTC. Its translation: CASSREIGTSGGETQYF.

The DNA for the CDR3 is TGTGCCAGCAGCAAAGTTGAAACAGGGATTTCGTACGAGCAGTACTTC. Protein product: CASSKVETGISYEQYF. The chain links TRBV21-1 to TRBJ2-7; the table's D call, TRBD1, was not checked against the DNA. TRBV21-1 counts as a pseudogene. The CDR3 has 16 residues.

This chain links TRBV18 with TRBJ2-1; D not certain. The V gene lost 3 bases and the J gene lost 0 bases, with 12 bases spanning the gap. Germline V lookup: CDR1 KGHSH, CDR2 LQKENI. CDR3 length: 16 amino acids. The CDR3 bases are TGTGCCAGCTCACCCCCCAGTAGCCGCTCCTACAATGAGCAGTTCTTC. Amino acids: CASSPPSSRSYNEQFF.

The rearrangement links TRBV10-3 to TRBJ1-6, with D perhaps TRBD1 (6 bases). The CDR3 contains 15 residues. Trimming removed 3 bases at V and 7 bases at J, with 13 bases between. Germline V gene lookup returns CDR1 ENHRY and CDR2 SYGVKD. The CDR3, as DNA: TGTGCCATCAGTGATAAGGGAACAGGGAATTCACCCCTCCACTTT. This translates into CAISDKGTGNSPLHF.

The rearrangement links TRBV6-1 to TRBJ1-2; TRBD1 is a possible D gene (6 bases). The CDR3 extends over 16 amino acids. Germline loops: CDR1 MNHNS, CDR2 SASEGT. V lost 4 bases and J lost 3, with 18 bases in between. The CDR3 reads CASSASVGGVYYGYTF. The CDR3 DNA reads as TGTGCCAGCAGTGCTTCCGTAGGGGGTGTCTACTATGGCTACACCTTC.

The CDR3 sequence is CASSETGVGTDTQYF. The CDR3, as DNA: TGTGCCAGCAGTGAGACAGGGGTTGGGACAGATACGCAGTATTTT. The V call is TRBV28, the J call TRBJ2-3, with 8 bases aligning to TRBD1. Trimming removed 5 bases from V and 3 bases from J; junction bases left unmatched: 7. The V gene's germline CDR1 is MDHEN and CDR2 SYDVKM. CDR3 size: 15 residues.

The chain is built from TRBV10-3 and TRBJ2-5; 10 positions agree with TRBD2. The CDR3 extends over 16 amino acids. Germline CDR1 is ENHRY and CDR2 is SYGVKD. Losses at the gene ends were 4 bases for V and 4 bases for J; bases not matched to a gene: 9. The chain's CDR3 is CAISGEGLADGETQYF. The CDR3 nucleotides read TGTGCCATCAGTGGTGAAGGACTAGCGGACGGAGAGACCCAGTACTTC.

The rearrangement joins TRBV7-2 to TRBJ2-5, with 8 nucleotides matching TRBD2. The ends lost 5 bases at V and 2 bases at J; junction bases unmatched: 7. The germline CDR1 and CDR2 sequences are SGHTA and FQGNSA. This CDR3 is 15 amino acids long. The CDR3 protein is CASSPRIAGQETQYF. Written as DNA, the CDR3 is TGTGCCAGCAGCCCCCGAATAGCGGGGCAAGAGACCCAGTACTTC.

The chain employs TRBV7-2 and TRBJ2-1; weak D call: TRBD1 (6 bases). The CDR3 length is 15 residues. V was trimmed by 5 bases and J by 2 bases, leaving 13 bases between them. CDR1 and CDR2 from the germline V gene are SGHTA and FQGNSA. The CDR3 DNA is TGTGCCAGCAGCCCGCACAGGGCCGCCTACAATGAGCAGTTCTTC. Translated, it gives CASSPHRAAYNEQFF.

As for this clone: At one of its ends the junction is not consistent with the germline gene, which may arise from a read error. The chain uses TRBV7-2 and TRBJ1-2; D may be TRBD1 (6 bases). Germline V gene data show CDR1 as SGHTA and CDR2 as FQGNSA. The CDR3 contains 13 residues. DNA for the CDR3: TGTGCCAGCAGCTTAGCTATACAGGGATTGCCCCTCTTC. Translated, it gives CASSLAIQGLPLF.

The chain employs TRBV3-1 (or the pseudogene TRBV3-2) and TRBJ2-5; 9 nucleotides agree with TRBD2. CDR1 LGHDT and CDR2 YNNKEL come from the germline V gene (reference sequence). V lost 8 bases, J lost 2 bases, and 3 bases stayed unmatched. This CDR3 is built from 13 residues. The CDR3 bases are TGTGCCAGCGCGACTAGCGGTCAAGAGACCCAGTACTTC. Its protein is CASATSGQETQYF.